A selection of T cell receptor beta chains follows, all from one sample in a study of blood T cells in healthy people across ages. TCRdb re-analysed the 5' RACE reads in MiXCR, keeping a single row per CDR3 protein. Among 800,000 or so distinct CDR3 sequences listed, about 47% were seen once. Sequencing was done on a sample of blood. The receptors shown here come from an elderly man in good health. Each CDR3 is given without its conserved first and last residue.

TRBJ2-3 | TRBV25-1 | ASSPRTSATDTQY
TRBJ1-1 | TRBV7-2 | ASSLAIQDTEAF
TRBJ1-2 | TRBV28 | ASTWGRGTNGYT
TRBJ1-1 | TRBV18 | ASSPQMNTEAF
TRBJ1-1 | TRBV11-2 | ASSSAGPPGAEAF
TRBJ2-3 | TRBV4-3 | ASSQNSGGGTDTQY
TRBJ1-2 | TRBV20-1 | SAPDRDYGYT
TRBJ2-3 | TRBV7-2 | ASSLAGGPPDTQY
TRBJ2-5 | TRBV12-3/TRBV12-4 | ASRILGGETQY
TRBJ2-7 | TRBV28 | ASRRDLYEQY
TRBJ2-5 | TRBV27 | ASSIHRQRLKETQY
TRBJ2-3 | TRBV10-3 | ASTRTGEVSDTQY
TRBJ2-5 | TRBV9 | ASSVVREETQY
TRBJ2-1 | TRBV11-2 | ASSSRGLRNNEQF
TRBJ2-3 | TRBV4-2 | ASSQESASGRATDTQY
TRBJ2-2 | TRBV27 | ASSSELQVPNAGELF
TRBJ2-7 | TRBV20-1 | SARTSGSSYEQY
TRBJ2-2 | TRBV10-3 | AISESTGTNTGELF
TRBJ2-3 | TRBV4-2 | ASSQEPGLEVTQY
TRBJ2-3 | TRBV6-5 | ASSYFSGTPRAQY
- | TRBV20-1 | SANPASGRALGDEQY
TRBJ2-7 | TRBV10-3 | AISESGEGEQY
TRBJ2-7 | TRBV28 | ASSLSVAGAYEQY
TRBJ2-3 | TRBV2 | ASSFPSGGTDTQY
TRBJ2-1 | TRBV7-3 | ASSSRRATYNEQF
TRBJ2-1 | TRBV29-1 | SAGQGYNEQF
TRBJ2-2 | TRBV7-9 | ASSLQASTGELF
TRBJ2-1 | TRBV27 | ASSFATPILNEQF
TRBJ2-1 | TRBV7-2 | ASSQSQAYNEQF
TRBJ2-1 | TRBV10-3 | AIRAGTSGSWLDEQF
TRBJ1-4 | TRBV6-6 | ASSSPGQGVEKLF
TRBJ2-1 | TRBV20-1 | RAPGPSALYNEQF
TRBJ2-7 | TRBV18 | ASSLAPQGSEQY
TRBJ2-4 | TRBV27 | ASVGILAKNIQY
TRBJ2-3 | TRBV15 | ATSREERSTDTQY
- | TRBV28 | VSFGQGVFYEQY
TRBJ2-7 | TRBV20-1 | SANSGIFSYEQY
TRBJ2-1 | TRBV5-1 | ATKDPPVDEQF
TRBJ2-1 | TRBV2 | ASSEMAGGGNEQF
TRBJ2-6 | TRBV12-3/TRBV12-4 | ASSLAAQGINGANVLT
TRBJ2-3 | TRBV27 | ASSQTGNTQY
TRBJ2-3 | TRBV3-1 | ASSQGGPTSGTDTQY
TRBJ1-4 | TRBV5-1 | ASSLDSATNEKLF
TRBJ2-6 | TRBV20-1 | SARVASSGANVLT
TRBJ2-5 | TRBV6-1 | ASQRETQY